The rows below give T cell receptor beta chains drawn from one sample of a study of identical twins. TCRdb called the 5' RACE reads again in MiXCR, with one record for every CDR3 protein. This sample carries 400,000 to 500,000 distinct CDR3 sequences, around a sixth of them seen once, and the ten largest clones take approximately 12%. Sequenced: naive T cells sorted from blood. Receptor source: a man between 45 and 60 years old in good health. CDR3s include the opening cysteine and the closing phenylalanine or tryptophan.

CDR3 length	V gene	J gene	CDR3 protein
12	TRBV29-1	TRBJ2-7	CSVEDGSVEQYF
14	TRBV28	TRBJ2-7	CASSLRGHTYEQYF
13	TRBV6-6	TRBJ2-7	CASLPGGAYEQYF
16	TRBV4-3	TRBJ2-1	CASSQRLAEVYNEQFF
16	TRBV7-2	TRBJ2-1	CASSLSRDIGYNEQFF
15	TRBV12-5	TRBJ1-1	CASGHTGQANTEAFF
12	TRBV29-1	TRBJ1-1	CSVGQGEPNRYF
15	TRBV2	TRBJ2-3	CASSTSLVSTDTQYF
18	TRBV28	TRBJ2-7	CASSLFLARTKGAREQYF
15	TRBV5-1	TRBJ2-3	CASSFRRGGFDTQYF
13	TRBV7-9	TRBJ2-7	CASSPIRTYEQYF
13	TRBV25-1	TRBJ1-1	CASSDLRGTEAFF
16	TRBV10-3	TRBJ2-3	CAISDRAGGNTDTQYF
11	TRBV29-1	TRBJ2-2	CSVMNTGELFF
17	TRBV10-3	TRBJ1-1	CAISESLGQFPNTEAFF
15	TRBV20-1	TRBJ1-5	CSAKDRGPSNQPQHF
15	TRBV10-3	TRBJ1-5	CAISDGTGVGQPQHF
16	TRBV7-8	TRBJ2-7	CASSNRQGTLSDEQYF
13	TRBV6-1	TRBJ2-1	CASRRQGANEQFF
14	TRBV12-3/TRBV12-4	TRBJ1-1	CASSFSGKNTEAFF
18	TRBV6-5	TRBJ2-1	CASSSPKGLAGVYNEQFF
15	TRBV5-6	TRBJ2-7	CASSLGPGGSGEQYF
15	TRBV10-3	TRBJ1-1	CAIKVQGSMNTEAFF
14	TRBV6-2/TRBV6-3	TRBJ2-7	CASKVTVSSYEQYF
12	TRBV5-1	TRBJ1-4	CASSPDDRVLFF
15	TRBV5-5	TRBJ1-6	CASSRGTVYNSPLHF
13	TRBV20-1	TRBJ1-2	CSARDSPNYGYTF
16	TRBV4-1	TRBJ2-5	CASRPGAGGALGTQYF
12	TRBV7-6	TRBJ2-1	CASSGQGAEEFF
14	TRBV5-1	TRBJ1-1	CASSAGTGATEAFF
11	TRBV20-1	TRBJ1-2	CSATENYGYTF
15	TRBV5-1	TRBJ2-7	CASRQTSVVTYEQYF
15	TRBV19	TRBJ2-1	CASSTTSGVYNEQFF
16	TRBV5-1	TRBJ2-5	CASSSGVAGGSETQYF
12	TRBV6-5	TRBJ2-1	CATETGGNEQFF
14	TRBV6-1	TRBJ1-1	CASKRTGEPQRAFF
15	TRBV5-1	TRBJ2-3	CASRLSQGSTDTQYF
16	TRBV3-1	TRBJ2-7	CASSQVYNRGKNEQYF
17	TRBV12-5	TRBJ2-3	CASGLVLADSSTDTQYF
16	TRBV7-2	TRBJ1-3	CASSRDSLLSGNTIYF
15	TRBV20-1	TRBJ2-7	CSARDFAGGPYEQYF
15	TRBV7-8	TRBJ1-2	CASSENSLTNYGYTF
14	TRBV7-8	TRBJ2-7	CASSRDRGLDEQYF
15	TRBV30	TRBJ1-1	CAWSVRPVWNTEAFF
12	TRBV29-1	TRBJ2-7	CSVYLGPYEQYF
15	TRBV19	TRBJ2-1	CASSMGWGNYNEQFF
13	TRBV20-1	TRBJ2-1	CSAYGRPYNEQFF
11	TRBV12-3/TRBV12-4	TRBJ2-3	CASQEGNTQYF
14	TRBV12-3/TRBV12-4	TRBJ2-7	CASSLDSRGLGQYF
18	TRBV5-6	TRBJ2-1	CASSLGPVLGQGYNEQFF
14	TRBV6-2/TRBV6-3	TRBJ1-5	CASQQGDSNQPQHF
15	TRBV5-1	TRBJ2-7	CASSFTSGYSYEQYF
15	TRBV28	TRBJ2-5	CASSFLAGSQETQYF